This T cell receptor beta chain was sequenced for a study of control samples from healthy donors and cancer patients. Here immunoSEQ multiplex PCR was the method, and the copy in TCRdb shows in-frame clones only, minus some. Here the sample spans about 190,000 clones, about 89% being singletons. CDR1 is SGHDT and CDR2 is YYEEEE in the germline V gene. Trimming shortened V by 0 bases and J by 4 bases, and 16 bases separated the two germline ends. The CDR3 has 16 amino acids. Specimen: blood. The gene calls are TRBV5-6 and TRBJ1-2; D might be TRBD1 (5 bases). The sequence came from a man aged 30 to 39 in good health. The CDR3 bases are TGTGCCAGCAGCTTGGCCGGGGACGGCTCGACCTATGGCTACACCTTC. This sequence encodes CASSLAGDGSTYGYTF.